The 18 T cell receptor beta chains presented below share a single source sample, sequenced in a study of T-cell reconstitution after alpha-beta-depleted transplantation in children. Molecular barcoding with unique molecular identifiers was used for the TCRbeta library. TCRdb reprocessed the PCR reads with MiXCR, giving one entry per CDR3 protein. The sample includes about 690,000 distinct CDR3 sequences, over 15% of them seen just once. This specimen was PBMCs from the stem cell graft donor, taken from the stem cell graft. These receptors all come from a human donor who donated a stem cell graft to a child with acute myeloid leukemia.

This clonotype was counted ten times or more. J is TRBJ2-7 and V is TRBV5-1; D perhaps matches TRBD1 (6 bases). Trimming left V 2 bases short and J 4 bases short, with 10 bases between. Germline V gives CDR1 SGHRS, CDR2 YFSETQ. The CDR3 has 13 amino acids. The CDR3: CASSFQGNYEQYF. The CDR3 DNA sequence: TGCGCCAGCAGCTTTCAGGGGAATTACGAGCAGTACTTC. Filled out from reference TRBV5-1 and TRBJ2-7, the complete variable domain reads KAGVTQTPRYLIKTRGQQVTLSCSPISGHRSVSWYQQTPGQGLQFLFEYFSETQRNKGNFPGRFSGRQFSNSRSEMNVSTLELGDSALYLCASSFQGNYEQYFGPGTRLTVT.

The sample holds a few counts of this clonotype. The chain carries TRBV6-1 and TRBJ2-1; 8 nucleotides agree with TRBD1. The CDR3 spans 14 residues. Germline V CDR1 and CDR2: MNHNS, SASEGT. V was pared by 8 bases and J by 9 bases, with 12 bases of the junction left unmatched. DNA for the CDR3: TGTGCCAGCTTGAGGACAGGGTGGGTTGGTGAGCAGTTCTTC. It codes for CASLRTGWVGEQFF.

The V gene is TRBV29-1, the J gene TRBJ1-2; the D is unclear. Trimming took off 2 bases at V and 0 bases at J, with 4 bases between the two ends. This CDR3 is 12 amino acids long. Germline values: CDR1 SQVTM, CDR2 ANQGSEA. This CDR3 is CSVEKPNYGYTF. CDR3 bases: TGCAGCGTTGAAAAACCTAACTATGGCTACACCTTC. Variable domain in full (rest from reference TRBV29-1 and TRBJ1-2): SAVISQKPSRDICQRGTSLTIQCQVDSQVTMMFWYRQQPGQSLTLIATANQGSEATYESGFVIDKFPISRPNLTFSTLTVSNMSPEDSSIYLCSVEKPNYGYTFGSGTRLTVV.

This clonotype was observed many times. The J gene is TRBJ2-7, the V gene TRBV12-3 or TRBV12-4, with no clear D. With 1 base removed from V and 6 bases from J, the gap between germline ends came to 10 bases. The CDR3 runs 13 residues. The CDR3 region has the DNA TGTGCCAGCAGTTTAGTACCCCCCGGCGAGCAGTACGTC. Translation: CASSLVPPGEQYV.

This clonotype was counted many times. The chain recombines TRBV5-1 with TRBJ2-1, with D possibly TRBD2 on 6 matching bases. CDR1 is SGHRS and CDR2 is YFSETQ in the germline V gene. Trimming removed 4 bases at V and 1 base at J, with 12 bases between. The CDR3 sequence is 15 residues long. CDR3 sequence: CASSALGGSYNEQFF. The CDR3 DNA reads TGCGCCAGCAGCGCTCTGGGGGGATCCTACAATGAGCAGTTCTTC.

V gene TRBV28 combines with J gene TRBJ2-2; D might be TRBD2 (7 bases). Trimming removed 3 bases at V and 1 base at J, with 12 bases between. The germline V gene encodes CDR1 MDHEN and CDR2 SYDVKM. The CDR3 totals 16 residues. The chain's CDR3 is CASSFGGAKNTGELFF. DNA for the CDR3: TGTGCCAGCAGTTTTGGGGGGGCCAAGAACACCGGGGAGCTGTTTTTT. Complete variable domain (other parts from reference TRBV28 and TRBJ2-2): DVKVTQSSRYLVKRTGEKVFLECVQDMDHENMFWYRQDPGLGLRLIYFSYDVKMKEKGDIPEGYSVSREKKERFSLILESASTNQTSMYLCASSFGGAKNTGELFFGEGSRLTVL.

This clonotype was seen ten or more times. V is TRBV4-2 and J is TRBJ1-2, with D possibly being TRBD1 (6 bases). Trimming took off 0 bases at V and 5 bases at J, with 16 bases between the two ends. The CDR3 spans 16 residues. Germline CDR1 LGHNA, CDR2 YNFKEQ. This CDR3 reads CASSQDGGGGNYGYTF. The CDR3 nucleotides are TGTGCCAGCAGCCAAGATGGCGGGGGGGGCAATTATGGCTACACCTTC.

This clonotype came up many times. The chain recombines TRBV7-2 with TRBJ1-2, with no clear D. The germline CDR1 and CDR2 sequences are SGHTA and FQGNSA. CDR3 length: 14 residues. Trimming shortened V by 2 bases and J by 4 bases, and 11 bases separated the two germline ends. The CDR3 here is CASSLSQEIYGYTF. The CDR3, as DNA: TGTGCCAGCAGCTTATCTCAGGAGATCTATGGCTACACCTTC.

In this sample, this clonotype turned up a few times. The V gene is TRBV7-2, the J gene TRBJ1-6, with D hard to call. The length of the CDR3 is 14 residues. V shed 0 bases and J shed 9 bases, with 9 bases lying between them. In germline, CDR1 is SGHTA, CDR2 FQGNSA. The CDR3 nucleotides are TGTGCCAGCAGCTTAGCCAGATCTGGTTCACCCCTCCACTTT. It encodes CASSLARSGSPLHF.

This chain joins TRBV5-1 and TRBJ1-1, with TRBD1 identical over 7 bases. Trimming at V came to 1 base and at J to 6 bases, leaving 3 bases not matched to a gene. The CDR3 length is 13 residues. Germline CDR1 and CDR2: SGHRS and YFSETQ. CDR3 sequence: CASSLTGDAEAFF. The CDR3 nucleotides read TGCGCCAGCAGCTTGACAGGGGACGCTGAAGCTTTCTTT.

The chain is built from TRBV12-3 or TRBV12-4 and TRBJ2-7, with D possibly TRBD1 on 6 matching bases. The CDR3 covers 14 residues. V lost 11 bases and J lost 11, with 28 bases in between. CDR3 DNA: TGTGCCGGGCCCACGGACGGGACACCCCTCAGGAAGTACTTC. It encodes CAGPTDGTPLRKYF.

V gene TRBV25-1 combines with J gene TRBJ2-2, with D perhaps TRBD1 (5 bases). The germline CDR1 and CDR2 sequences are MGHDK and SYGVNS. The CDR3 length is 14 residues. V was clipped by 4 bases and J by 3 bases, with 9 bases between them. The CDR3 DNA is TGTGCCAGCAGTGTGACAGAGTACACCGGGGAGCTGTTTTTT. It translates to CASSVTEYTGELFF.

V and J are TRBV7-2 and TRBJ2-7; D gene unclear. The CDR3 totals 12 residues. Between the trimmed V and J ends, which lost 5 bases and 7 bases, there was a span of 12 bases. The germline gives CDR1 SGHTA, CDR2 FQGNSA. The CDR3 DNA follows: TGTGCCAGCAGCCCCCCCATGGGGGAGCAGTACTTC. It encodes CASSPPMGEQYF. Drawing the rest from reference TRBV7-2 and TRBJ2-7, the complete variable domain is GAGVSQSPSNKVTEKGKDVELRCDPISGHTALYWYRQSLGQGLEFLIYFQGNSAPDKSGLPSDRFSAERTGGSVSTLTIQRTQQEDSAVYLCASSPPMGEQYFGPGTRLTVT.

This clonotype was found many times. The chain has TRBV7-9 and TRBJ1-2, with 7 bases matching TRBD1. Unmatched junction bases numbered 7, after V lost 8 bases and J lost 4 bases. CDR3 size: 13 residues. Germline CDR1 is SEHNR and CDR2 is FQNEAQ (reference sequence). The CDR3 protein is CASGTGEAYGYTF. DNA for the CDR3: TGTGCCAGCGGAACAGGGGAAGCCTATGGCTACACCTTC.

V usage is TRBV13 and J usage is TRBJ2-5; 8 nucleotides agree with TRBD2. V dropped 0 bases and J dropped 3; count of bases not matched to a gene: 6. Germline CDR1 is PRHDT and CDR2 is FYEKMQ (reference sequence). The CDR3 runs to 16 residues. In nucleotides, the CDR3 is TGTGCCAGCAGCTTAGGATCCAGCGGGGGCAAAGAGACCCAGTACTTC. Translating it yields CASSLGSSGGKETQYF. Full variable domain (rest looked up from reference TRBV13 and TRBJ2-5): AAGVIQSPRHLIKEKRETATLKCYPIPRHDTVYWYQQGPGQDPQFLISFYEKMQSDKGSIPDRFSAQQFSDYHSELNMSSLELGDSALYFCASSLGSSGGKETQYFGPGTRLLVL.

This clonotype has just a few counts. V is TRBV7-7 and J is TRBJ2-1, with 9 bases matching TRBD1. Per the germline V gene, CDR1 is SSHAT and CDR2 is FNYEAQ (reference sequence). CDR3 length equals 15 residues. Trimming cost V 5 bases and J 7 bases; bases outside gene matches: 9. CDR3 in amino acids: CASSPAATGGNEQFF. In DNA form, the CDR3 reads TGTGCCAGCAGCCCGGCCGCGACAGGGGGGAATGAGCAGTTCTTC.

In its sample, this clonotype was seen many times. Sequence at one end of the junction differs from germline and may be a read error. The chain links TRBV12-3 or TRBV12-4 to TRBJ1-5; D not certain. The CDR3 covers 11 residues. CDR3 amino acids: CASSLGLVQHF. The CDR3 bases are TGTGCCAGCAGCTTAGGGCTGGTCCAGCATTTT.

In this sample, this clonotype turned up a few times. The CDR3, as DNA: TGTGCCAGTCGATACGCGGGACAGGGTAACTCCTACGAGCAGTACTTC. It specifies CASRYAGQGNSYEQYF. The chain links TRBV6-2 or TRBV6-3 to TRBJ2-7; 9 bases match TRBD1. CDR1 is MNHEY and CDR2 is SVGEGT in the germline V gene. The CDR3 is made up of 16 amino acids. Trimming cost V 9 bases and J 0 bases; bases outside gene matches: 12.